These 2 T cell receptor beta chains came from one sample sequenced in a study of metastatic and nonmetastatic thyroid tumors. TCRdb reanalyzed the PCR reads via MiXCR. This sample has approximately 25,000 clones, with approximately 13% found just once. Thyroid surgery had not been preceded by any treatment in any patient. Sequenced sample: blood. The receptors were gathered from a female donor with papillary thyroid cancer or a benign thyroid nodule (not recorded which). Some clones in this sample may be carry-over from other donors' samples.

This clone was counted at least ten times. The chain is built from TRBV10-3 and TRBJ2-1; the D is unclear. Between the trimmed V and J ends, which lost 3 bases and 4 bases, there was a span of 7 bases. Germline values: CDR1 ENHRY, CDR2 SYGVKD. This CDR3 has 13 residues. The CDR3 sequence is CAISDPKYNEQFF. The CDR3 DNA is TGTGCCATCAGTGACCCTAAGTACAATGAGCAGTTCTTC.

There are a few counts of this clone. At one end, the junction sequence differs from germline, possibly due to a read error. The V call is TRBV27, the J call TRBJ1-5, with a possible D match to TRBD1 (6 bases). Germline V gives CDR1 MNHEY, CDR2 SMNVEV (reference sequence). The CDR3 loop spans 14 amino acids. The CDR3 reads CVSSSKGEGQPQHF. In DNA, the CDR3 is TGTGTCAGCAGTTCCAAGGGGGAGGGCCAGCCCCAGCATTTT.